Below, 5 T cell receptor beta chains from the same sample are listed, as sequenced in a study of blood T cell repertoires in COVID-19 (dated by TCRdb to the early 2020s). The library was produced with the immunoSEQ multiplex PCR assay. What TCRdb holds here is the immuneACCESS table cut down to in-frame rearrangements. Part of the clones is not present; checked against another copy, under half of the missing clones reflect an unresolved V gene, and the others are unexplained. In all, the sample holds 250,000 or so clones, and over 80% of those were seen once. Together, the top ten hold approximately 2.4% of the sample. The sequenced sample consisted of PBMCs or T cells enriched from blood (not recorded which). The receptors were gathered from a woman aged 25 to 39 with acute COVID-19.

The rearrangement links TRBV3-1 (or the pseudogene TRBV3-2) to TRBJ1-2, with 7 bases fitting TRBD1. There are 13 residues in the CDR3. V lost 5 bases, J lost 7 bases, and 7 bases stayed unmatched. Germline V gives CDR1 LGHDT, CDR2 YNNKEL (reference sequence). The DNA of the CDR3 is TGTGCCAGCAGCTTAGACAGGGTCTCTGGCTACACCTTC. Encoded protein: CASSLDRVSGYTF.

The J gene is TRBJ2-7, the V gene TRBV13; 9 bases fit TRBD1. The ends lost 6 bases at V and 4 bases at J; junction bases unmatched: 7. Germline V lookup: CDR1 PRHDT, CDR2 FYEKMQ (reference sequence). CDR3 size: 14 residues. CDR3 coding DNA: TGTGCCAGCAGGCCCGGGACAGGGTTGTACGAGCAGTACTTC. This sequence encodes CASRPGTGLYEQYF. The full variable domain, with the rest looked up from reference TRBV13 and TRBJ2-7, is AAGVIQSPRHLIKEKRETATLKCYPIPRHDTVYWYQQGPGQDPQFLISFYEKMQSDKGSIPDRFSAQQFSDYHSELNMSSLELGDSALYFCASRPGTGLYEQYFGPGTRLTVT.

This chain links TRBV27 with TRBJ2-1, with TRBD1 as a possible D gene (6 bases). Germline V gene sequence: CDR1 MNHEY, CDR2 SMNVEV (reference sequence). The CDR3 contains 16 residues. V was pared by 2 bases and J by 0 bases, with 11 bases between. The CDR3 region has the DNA TGTGCCAGCAGTTTAAGGCCGGACAGCTCCTACAATGAGCAGTTCTTC. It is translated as CASSLRPDSSYNEQFF.

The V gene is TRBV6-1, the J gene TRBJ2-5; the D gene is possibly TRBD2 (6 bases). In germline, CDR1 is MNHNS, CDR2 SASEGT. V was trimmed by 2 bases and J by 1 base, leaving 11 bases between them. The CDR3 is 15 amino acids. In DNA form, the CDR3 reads TGTGCCAGCAGTGAAATTAAGACTAGCCAAGAGACCCAGTACTTC. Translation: CASSEIKTSQETQYF.

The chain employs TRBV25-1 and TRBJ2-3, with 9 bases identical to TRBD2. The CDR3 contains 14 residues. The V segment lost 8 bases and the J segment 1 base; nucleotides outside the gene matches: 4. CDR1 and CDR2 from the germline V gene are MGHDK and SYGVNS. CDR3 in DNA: TGTGCCAGCTCTTCTAGCGGGGGCACAGATACGCAGTATTTT. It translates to CASSSSGGTDTQYF.